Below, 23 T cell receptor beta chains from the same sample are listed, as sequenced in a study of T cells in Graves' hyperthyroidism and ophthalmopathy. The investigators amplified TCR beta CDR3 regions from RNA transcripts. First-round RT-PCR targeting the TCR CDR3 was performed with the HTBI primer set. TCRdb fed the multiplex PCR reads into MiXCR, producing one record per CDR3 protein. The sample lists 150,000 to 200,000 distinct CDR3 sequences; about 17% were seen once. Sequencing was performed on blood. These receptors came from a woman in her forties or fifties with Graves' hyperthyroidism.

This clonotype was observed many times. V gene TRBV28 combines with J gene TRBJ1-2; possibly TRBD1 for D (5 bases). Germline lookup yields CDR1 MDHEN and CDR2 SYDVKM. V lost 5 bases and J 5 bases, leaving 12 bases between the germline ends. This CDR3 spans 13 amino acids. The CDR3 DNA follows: TGTGCCAGCAGTACCCGGGGCCCATATGGCTACACCTTC. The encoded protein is CASSTRGPYGYTF.

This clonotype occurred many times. The CDR3: CASSLFRGVTGELFF. CDR3 DNA sequence: TGTGCCAGCAGTTTATTCAGGGGGGTAACCGGGGAGCTGTTTTTT. V usage is TRBV27 and J usage is TRBJ2-2, with D possibly TRBD1 on 7 matching bases. The CDR3 is 15 amino acids. Trimming removed 1 base from V and 5 bases from J, with 11 bases in between. Germline CDR1 and CDR2: MNHEY and SMNVEV (reference sequence).

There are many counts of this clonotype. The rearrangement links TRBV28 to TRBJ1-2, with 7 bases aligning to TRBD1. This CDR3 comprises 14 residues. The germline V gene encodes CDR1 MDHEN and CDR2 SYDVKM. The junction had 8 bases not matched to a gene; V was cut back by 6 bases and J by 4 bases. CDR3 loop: CASSKLGTVYGYTF. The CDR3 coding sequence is TGTGCCAGCAGCAAACTCGGGACAGTCTATGGCTACACCTTC.

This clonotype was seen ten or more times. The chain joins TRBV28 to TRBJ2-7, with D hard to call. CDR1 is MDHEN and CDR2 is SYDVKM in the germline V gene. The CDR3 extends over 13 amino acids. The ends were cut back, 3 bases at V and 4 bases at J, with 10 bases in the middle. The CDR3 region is CASSFNNRYEQYF. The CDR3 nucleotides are TGTGCCAGCAGTTTTAATAACCGGTACGAGCAGTACTTC.

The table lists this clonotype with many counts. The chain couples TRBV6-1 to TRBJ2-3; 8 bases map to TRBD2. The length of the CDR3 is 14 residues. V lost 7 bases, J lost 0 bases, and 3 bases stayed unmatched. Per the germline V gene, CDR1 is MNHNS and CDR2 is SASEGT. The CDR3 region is CASNRLASTDTQYF. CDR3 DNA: TGTGCCAGCAATCGACTAGCGAGCACAGATACGCAGTATTTT.

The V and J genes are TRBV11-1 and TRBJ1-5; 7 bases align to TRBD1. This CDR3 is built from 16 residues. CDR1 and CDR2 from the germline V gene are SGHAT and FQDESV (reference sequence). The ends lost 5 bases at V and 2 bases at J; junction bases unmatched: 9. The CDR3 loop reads CASSAGTGDGNQPQHF. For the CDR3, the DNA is TGTGCCAGCAGCGCAGGCACAGGGGATGGCAATCAGCCCCAGCATTTT. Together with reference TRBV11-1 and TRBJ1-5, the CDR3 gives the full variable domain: EAEVAQSPRYKITEKSQAVAFWCDPISGHATLYWYRQILGQGPELLVQFQDESVVDDSQLPKDRFSAERLKGVDSTLKIQPAELGDSAMYLCASSAGTGDGNQPQHFGDGTRLSIL.

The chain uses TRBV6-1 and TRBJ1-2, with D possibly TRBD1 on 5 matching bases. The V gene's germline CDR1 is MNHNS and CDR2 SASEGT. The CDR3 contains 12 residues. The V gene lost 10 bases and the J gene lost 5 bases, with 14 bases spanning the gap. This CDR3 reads CATTLRGYGYTF. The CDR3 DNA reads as TGTGCCACTACTTTGAGGGGTTATGGCTACACCTTC.

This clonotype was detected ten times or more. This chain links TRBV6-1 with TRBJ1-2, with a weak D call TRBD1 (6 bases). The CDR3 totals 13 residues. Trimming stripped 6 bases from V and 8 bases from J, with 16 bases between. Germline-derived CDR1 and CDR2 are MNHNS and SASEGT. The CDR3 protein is CASSSTQGYGYTF. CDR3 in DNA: TGTGCCAGCAGCAGCACACAGGGATACGGCTACACCTTC.

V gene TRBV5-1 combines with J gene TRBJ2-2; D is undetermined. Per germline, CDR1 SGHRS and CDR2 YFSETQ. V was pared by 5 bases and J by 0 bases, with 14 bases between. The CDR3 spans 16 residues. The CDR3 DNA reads TGCGCCAGCAGTTTATATAAGGGCGCGAACACCGGGGAGCTGTTTTTT. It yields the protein CASSLYKGANTGELFF.

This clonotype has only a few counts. This CDR3 is CASSLPDRRTMNTEAFF. CDR3 sequence (DNA): TGTGCCAGCAGCCTACCGGACCGCCGGACTATGAACACTGAAGCTTTCTTT. This rearrangement joins TRBV6-1 to TRBJ1-1; no clear D gene. The V and J ends lost 6 bases and 0 bases respectively, with 20 bases between them. CDR3 length: 17 amino acids. The germline V gene encodes CDR1 MNHNS and CDR2 SASEGT.

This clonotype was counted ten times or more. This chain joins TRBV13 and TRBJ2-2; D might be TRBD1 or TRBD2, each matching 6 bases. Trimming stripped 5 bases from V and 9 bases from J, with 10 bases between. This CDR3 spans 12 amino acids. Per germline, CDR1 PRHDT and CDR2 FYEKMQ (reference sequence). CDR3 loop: CASSMGGRELFF. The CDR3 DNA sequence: TGTGCCAGCAGCATGGGGGGCCGGGAGCTGTTTTTT.

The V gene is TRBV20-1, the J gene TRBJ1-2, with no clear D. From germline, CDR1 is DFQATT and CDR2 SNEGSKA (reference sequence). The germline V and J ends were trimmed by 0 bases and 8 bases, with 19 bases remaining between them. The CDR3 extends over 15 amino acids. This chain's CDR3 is CSARENPAGGKGYTF. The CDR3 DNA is TGCAGTGCTAGAGAAAACCCGGCGGGCGGGAAAGGCTACACCTTC.

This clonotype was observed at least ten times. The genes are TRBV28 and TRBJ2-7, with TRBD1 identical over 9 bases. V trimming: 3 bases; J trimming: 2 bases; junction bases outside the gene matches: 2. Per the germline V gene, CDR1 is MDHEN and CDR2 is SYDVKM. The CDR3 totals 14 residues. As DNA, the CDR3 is TGTGCCAGCAGTTTTGACAGGGGGGCCTACGAGCAGTACTTC. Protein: CASSFDRGAYEQYF.

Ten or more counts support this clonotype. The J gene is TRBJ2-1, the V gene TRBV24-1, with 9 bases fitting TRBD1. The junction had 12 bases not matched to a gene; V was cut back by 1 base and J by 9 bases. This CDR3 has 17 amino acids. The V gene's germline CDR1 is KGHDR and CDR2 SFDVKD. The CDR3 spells CATSDLEGTGRGGEQFF. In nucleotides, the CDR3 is TGTGCCACCAGTGATTTAGAAGGGACAGGGAGAGGGGGTGAGCAGTTCTTC.

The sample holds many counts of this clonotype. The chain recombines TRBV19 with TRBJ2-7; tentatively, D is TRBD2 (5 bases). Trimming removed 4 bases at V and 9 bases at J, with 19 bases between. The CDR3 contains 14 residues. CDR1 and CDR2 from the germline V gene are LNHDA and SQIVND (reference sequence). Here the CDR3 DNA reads TGTGCCAGTAGTAGGACCAACGGGGATTTGGGGCAGTACTTC. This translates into CASSRTNGDLGQYF.

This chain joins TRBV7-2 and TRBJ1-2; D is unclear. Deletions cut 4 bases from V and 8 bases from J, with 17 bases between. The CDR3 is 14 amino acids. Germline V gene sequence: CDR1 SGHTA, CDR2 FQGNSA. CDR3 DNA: TGTGCCAGCAGCTCATATACTCGAAGTAACGGCTACACCTTC. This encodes CASSSYTRSNGYTF.

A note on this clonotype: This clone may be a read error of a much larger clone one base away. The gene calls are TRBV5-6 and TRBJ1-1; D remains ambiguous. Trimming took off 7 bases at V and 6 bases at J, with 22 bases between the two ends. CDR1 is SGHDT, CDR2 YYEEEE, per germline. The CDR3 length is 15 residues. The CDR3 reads CASGPWTVSHPEAFF. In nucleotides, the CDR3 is TGTGCCAGCGGCCCTTGGACGGTATCTCACCCTGAAGCTTTCTTT.

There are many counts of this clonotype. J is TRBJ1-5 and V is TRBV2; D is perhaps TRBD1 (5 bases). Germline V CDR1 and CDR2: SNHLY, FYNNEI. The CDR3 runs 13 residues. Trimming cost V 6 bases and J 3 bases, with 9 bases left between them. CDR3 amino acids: CASRTGFNQPQHF. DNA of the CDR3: TGTGCCAGCAGAACAGGATTCAATCAGCCCCAGCATTTT.

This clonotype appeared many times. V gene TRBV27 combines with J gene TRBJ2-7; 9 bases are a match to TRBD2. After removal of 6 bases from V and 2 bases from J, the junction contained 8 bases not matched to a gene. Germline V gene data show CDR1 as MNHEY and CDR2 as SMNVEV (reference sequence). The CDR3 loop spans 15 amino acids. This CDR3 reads CASSRVAGGTYEQYF. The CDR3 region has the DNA TGTGCCAGCAGCCGCGTGGCGGGGGGGACCTACGAGCAGTACTTC.

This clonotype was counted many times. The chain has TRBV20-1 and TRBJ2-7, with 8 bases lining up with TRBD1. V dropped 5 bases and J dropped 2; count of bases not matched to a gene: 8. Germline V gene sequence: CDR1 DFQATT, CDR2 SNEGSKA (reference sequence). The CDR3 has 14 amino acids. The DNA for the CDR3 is TGCAGTGCTCAGGGGGCGAGGGTCACCTACGAGCAGTACTTC. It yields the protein CSAQGARVTYEQYF.

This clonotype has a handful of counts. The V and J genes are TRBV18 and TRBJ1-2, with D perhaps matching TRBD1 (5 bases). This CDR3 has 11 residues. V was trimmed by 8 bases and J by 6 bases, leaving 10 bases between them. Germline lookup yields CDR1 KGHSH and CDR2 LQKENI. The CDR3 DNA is TGTGCCAGCGGGCTCAGGGATGGCTACACCTTC. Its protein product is CASGLRDGYTF.

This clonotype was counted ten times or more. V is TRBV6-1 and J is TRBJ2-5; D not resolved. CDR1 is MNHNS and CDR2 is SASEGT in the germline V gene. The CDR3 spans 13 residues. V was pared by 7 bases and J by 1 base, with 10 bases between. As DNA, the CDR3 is TGTGCCAGCATCAGCCACAGCCAAGAGACCCAGTACTTC. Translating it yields CASISHSQETQYF.

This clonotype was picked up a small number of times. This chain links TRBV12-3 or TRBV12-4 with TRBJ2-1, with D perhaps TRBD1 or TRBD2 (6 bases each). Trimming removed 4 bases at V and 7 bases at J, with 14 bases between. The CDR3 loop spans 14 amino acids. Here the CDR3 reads CASSSRGGRNEQFF. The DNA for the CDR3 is TGTGCCAGCAGTTCCCGAGGGGGGCGGAATGAGCAGTTCTTC.